The rows below give T cell receptor beta chains drawn from one sample of a study of long-term antiretroviral therapy in people with HIV. Profiling relied on immunoSEQ multiplex PCR, and the TCRdb table lists in-frame clones only, not all of them. Of 20,000 to 25,000 clones listed, 80% to 90% were seen once; the top ten hold about 4.6%. Sequenced here: unsorted PBMCs, sampled 3 years after starting antiretroviral therapy. The receptors come from a man younger than 30 with HIV. Each CDR3 is given with its conserved first and last residue. The D gene is left open where the match is weak.

.,TRBJ1-2,TRBV5-8,CASSLEISANYGYTF,TGTGCCAGCAGCTTGGAGATCAGTGCTAACTATGGCTACACCTTC
.,TRBJ1-5,TRBV27,CASSFGHDQPQHF,TGTGCCAGCAGTTTCGGGCATGATCAGCCCCAGCATTTT
TRBD1,TRBJ1-3,TRBV5-4,CASSFGQGILEGNTIYF,TGTGCCAGCAGTTTTGGACAGGGGATTTTAGAAGGAAACACCATATATTTT
TRBD2,TRBJ2-1,TRBV6-1,CASSEAFRGAGTTYNEQFF,TGTGCCAGCAGTGAAGCCTTCAGAGGAGCGGGGACTACCTACAATGAGCAGTTCTTC
.,TRBJ1-1,TRBV7-9,CASSVLNTEAFF,TGTGCCAGTAGCGTCCTCAACACTGAAGCTTTCTTT
.,TRBJ1-4,TRBV29-1,CSAVPGRHEKLFF,TGCAGCGCTGTACCGGGCCGACATGAAAAACTGTTTTTT
.,TRBJ1-5,TRBV15,CATRSLLNQPQHF,TGTGCCACCAGAAGCCTCCTTAATCAGCCCCAGCATTTT
.,TRBJ2-7,TRBV9,CASGGSGTGAYEQYF,TGTGCCAGCGGGGGCTCCGGGACCGGTGCTTACGAGCAGTACTTC
.,TRBJ2-3,TRBV29-1,CSSGDPGTSADTQYF,TGCAGCTCTGGGGACCCCGGGACATCAGCAGATACGCAGTATTTT
.,TRBJ2-1,TRBV28,CASSFPLTGKQFF,TGTGCCAGCAGTTTCCCTTTAACAGGGAAGCAGTTCTTC
.,TRBJ1-4,TRBV7-8,CASSLENNVFEKLFF,TGTGCCAGCAGCTTGGAGAACAACGTTTTTGAAAAACTGTTTTTT
.,TRBJ1-6,TRBV4-2,CASSQGSGEVDNSPLHF,TGTGCCAGCAGCCAAGGATCAGGGGAAGTGGATAATTCACCCCTCCACTTT
.,TRBJ1-5,TRBV6-1,CASSGPISGGGFRPQHF,TGTGCCAGCAGTGGACCAATTAGCGGGGGGGGCTTCCGGCCCCAGCATTTT
.,TRBJ2-7,TRBV10-3,CAISGGSSGYEQYF,TGTGCCATCAGTGGGGGATCCAGTGGCTACGAGCAGTACTTC
.,TRBJ1-3,TRBV6-6,CASSDTSSGNTIYF,TGTGCCAGCAGCGACACCTCCTCTGGAAACACCATATATTTT
TRBD1,TRBJ1-2,TRBV7-3,CASSPEGARGYTF,TGTGCCAGCAGCCCCGAGGGGGCGCGGGGCTACACCTTC
TRBD1,TRBJ1-5,TRBV11-2,CASSLGFGDSQPQHF,TGTGCCAGCAGCTTAGGATTTGGGGACAGTCAGCCCCAGCATTTT
.,TRBJ1-3,TRBV5-1,CASSLSGRVDSGNTIYF,TGCGCCAGCAGCTTGAGTGGCAGGGTGGACTCTGGAAACACCATATATTTT
.,TRBJ1-2,TRBV19,CASSMSYSSGYTF,TGTGCCAGTAGTATGTCGTACAGTTCTGGCTACACCTTC
.,TRBJ2-2,TRBV4-1,CASSQAGENTGELFF,TGCGCCAGCAGCCAAGCGGGGGAGAACACCGGGGAGCTGTTTTTT
.,TRBJ1-2,TRBV27,CASSLTRTASLYGYTF,TGTGCCAGCAGTCTCACAAGGACAGCCTCCCTCTATGGCTACACCTTC
.,TRBJ2-2,TRBV15,CATSSLGGELFF,TGTGCCACCAGCAGCTTAGGCGGGGAGCTGTTTTTT
TRBD1,TRBJ1-1,TRBV5-1,CASSLALGQDFVSEAFF,TGCGCCAGCAGCTTGGCCCTTGGACAGGACTTTGTTTCTGAAGCTTTCTTT
TRBD1,TRBJ2-7,TRBV28,CASSHDRAEQYF,TGTGCCAGCAGTCACGACAGGGCCGAGCAGTACTTC
.,TRBJ2-3,TRBV27,CASSLSPPVTDTQYF,TGTGCCAGCAGTCTCTCCCCCCCAGTAACAGATACGCAGTATTTT
TRBD1,TRBJ1-4,TRBV4-1,CASEDRANEKLFF,TGCGCCAGCGAGGACAGGGCCAATGAAAAACTGTTTTTT
TRBD1,TRBJ1-2,TRBV2,CASSEGVPGQSYGYTF,TGTGCCAGCAGTGAAGGAGTCCCGGGACAGTCATATGGCTACACCTTC
.,TRBJ1-2,TRBV7-3,CASSYIPPRDGYTF,TGTGCCAGCAGTTACATTCCCCCAAGAGATGGCTACACCTTC
.,TRBJ2-1,TRBV6-5,CASSYSDEQFF,TGTGCCAGCAGTTACTCGGATGAGCAGTTCTTC
.,TRBJ1-1,TRBV6-1,CASSEGLKGWSAEAFF,TGTGCCAGCAGTGAAGGGCTGAAGGGCTGGTCTGCTGAAGCTTTCTTT
.,TRBJ1-1,TRBV5-1,CASSLGRTDPEAFF,TGCGCCAGCAGCTTGGGGCGGACAGACCCTGAAGCTTTCTTT